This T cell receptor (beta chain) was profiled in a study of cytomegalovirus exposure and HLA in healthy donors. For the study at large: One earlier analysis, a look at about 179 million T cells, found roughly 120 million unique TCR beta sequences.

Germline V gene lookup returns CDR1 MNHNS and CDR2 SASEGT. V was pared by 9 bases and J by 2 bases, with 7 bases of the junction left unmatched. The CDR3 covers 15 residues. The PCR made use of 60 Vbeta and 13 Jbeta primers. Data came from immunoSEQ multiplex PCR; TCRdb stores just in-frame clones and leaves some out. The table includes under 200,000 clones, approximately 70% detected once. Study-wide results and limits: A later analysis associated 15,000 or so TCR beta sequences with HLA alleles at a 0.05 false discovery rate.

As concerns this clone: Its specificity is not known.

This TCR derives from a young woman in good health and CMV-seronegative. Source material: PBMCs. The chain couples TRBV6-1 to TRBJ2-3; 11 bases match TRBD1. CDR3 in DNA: TGTGCCAGTCAGGACAGGGGGCTTATCACAGATACGCAGTATTTT. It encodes CASQDRGLITDTQYF.